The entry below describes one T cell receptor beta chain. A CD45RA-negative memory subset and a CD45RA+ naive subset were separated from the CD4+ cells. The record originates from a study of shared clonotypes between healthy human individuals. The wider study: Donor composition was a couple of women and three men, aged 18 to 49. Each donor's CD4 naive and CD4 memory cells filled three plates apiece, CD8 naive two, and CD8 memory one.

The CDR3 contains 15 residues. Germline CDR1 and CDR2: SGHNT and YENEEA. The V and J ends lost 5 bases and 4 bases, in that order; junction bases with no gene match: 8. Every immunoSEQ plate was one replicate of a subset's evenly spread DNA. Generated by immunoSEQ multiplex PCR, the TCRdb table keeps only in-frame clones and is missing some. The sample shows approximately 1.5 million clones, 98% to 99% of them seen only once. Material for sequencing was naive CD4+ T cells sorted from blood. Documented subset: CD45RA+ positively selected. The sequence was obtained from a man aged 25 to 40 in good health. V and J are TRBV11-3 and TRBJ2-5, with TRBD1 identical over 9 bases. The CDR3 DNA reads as TGTGCCAGCAGCCCGGGACAGGGAGTAGGAGAGACCCAGTACTTC. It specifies CASSPGQGVGETQYF.